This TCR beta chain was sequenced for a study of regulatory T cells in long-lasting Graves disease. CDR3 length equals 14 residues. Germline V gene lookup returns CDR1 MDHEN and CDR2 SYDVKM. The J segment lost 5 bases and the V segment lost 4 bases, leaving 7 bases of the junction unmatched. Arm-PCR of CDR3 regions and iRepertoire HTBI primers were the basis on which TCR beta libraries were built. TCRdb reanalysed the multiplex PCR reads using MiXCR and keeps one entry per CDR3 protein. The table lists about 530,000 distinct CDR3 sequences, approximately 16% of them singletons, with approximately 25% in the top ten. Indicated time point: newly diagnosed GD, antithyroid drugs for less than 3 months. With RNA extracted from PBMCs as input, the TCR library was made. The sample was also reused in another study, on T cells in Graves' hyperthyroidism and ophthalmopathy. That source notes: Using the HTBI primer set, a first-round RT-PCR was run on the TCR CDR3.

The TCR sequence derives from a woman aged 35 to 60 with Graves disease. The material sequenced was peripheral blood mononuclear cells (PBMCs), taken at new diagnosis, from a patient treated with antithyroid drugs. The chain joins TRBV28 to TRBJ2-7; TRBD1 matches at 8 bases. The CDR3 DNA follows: TGTGCCAGCAGTTATATCCCAGGGGGCCACGAGCAGTACTTC. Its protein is CASSYIPGGHEQYF.